This T cell receptor (beta chain) was observed in a study of neurological immune-mediated disorders. TCRdb reanalysed the 5' RACE reads using MiXCR and keeps one entry per CDR3 protein. The sample lists around 40,000 distinct CDR3 sequences, over 9.5% occurring once. Study observations and caveats: Among expanded clones, no CDR3 amino acid sequences were shared across subjects, a pattern suggesting private repertoires in all groups.

This clonotype was recorded many times. Antigen specificity is unknown. V was clipped by 2 bases and J by 3 bases; unmatched bases: 6. The CDR3 is 14 residues long. The germline gives CDR1 DFQATT, CDR2 SNEGSKA (reference sequence). This TCR derives from a female donor in good health. This chain connects TRBV20-1 to TRBJ2-7; TRBD1 agrees at 8 bases. Sequencing was carried out using PBMCs. In DNA, the CDR3 is TGCAGTGCTAGACCGGACAGGGCACACTACGAGCAGTACTTC. This gives the protein CSARPDRAHYEQYF.